The 15 T cell receptor beta chains below were found in one sample sequenced in a study of CD8 T cells in ankylosing spondylitis (dated by TCRdb to about 2017). Library preparation employed 5' RACE. Sequencer: Illumina HiSeq 2500. TCRdb's own reprocessing of the public reads used fastp at Q25 and MiXCR and kept productive beta chains. Records with the same CDR3 protein are collapsed into one entry carrying the most frequent genes and DNA. The sample contains 200,000 to 300,000 distinct CDR3 sequences, roughly a tenth of them found a single time. Roughly 6.8% of the sample belongs to the ten largest clones. Sequencing was performed on blood, either unsorted or a sorted T cell fraction (not recorded which). All receptors derive from a male donor with ankylosing spondylitis or in good health (not recorded which).

This clonotype appeared a few times. V gene TRBV28 combines with J gene TRBJ2-3; 8 bases align to TRBD2. The germline V gene has CDR1 MDHEN and CDR2 SYDVKM. CDR3 length: 15 amino acids. V was pared by 6 bases and J by 5 bases, with 10 bases of the junction left unmatched. CDR3 amino acids: CASRKSGRGKDTQYF. In DNA, the CDR3 is TGTGCCAGCAGAAAAAGCGGGAGAGGTAAAGATACGCAGTATTTT. Full variable domain (missing parts from reference TRBV28 and TRBJ2-3): DVKVTQSSRYLVKRTGEKVFLECVQDMDHENMFWYRQDPGLGLRLIYFSYDVKMKEKGDIPEGYSVSREKKERFSLILESASTNQTSMYLCASRKSGRGKDTQYFGPGTRLTVL.

In this sample, this clonotype turned up many times. The V call is TRBV6-5, the J call TRBJ2-3; D perhaps matches TRBD2 (5 bases). V lost 0 bases and J lost 6, with 13 bases in between. This CDR3 is built from 15 residues. Germline V CDR1 and CDR2: MNHEY, SVGAGI. The CDR3 DNA reads TGTGCCAGCAGTTACTCATACGGGGTGCCGGATACGCAGTATTTT. Translating it yields CASSYSYGVPDTQYF.

This clonotype was picked up a small number of times. The V gene is TRBV18, the J gene TRBJ2-7; D remains ambiguous. Trimming took 5 bases from V and 4 from J, leaving 15 bases between them. CDR1 is KGHSH, CDR2 LQKENI, per germline. This CDR3 region has 14 residues. The CDR3 loop is CASSTNAVGYEQYF. CDR3 in DNA: TGTGCCAGCTCAACCAATGCGGTGGGGTACGAGCAGTACTTC.

In its sample, this clonotype was seen many times. The chain couples TRBV7-8 to TRBJ2-5, with 9 bases that match TRBD1. The CDR3 covers 14 residues. Looked up from germline, CDR1 is SGHVS and CDR2 is FQNEAQ. Losses at the gene ends were 4 bases for V and 2 bases for J; bases not matched to a gene: 2. The CDR3 coding sequence is TGTGCCAGCAGCTCCGGACAGGGGCAAGAGACCCAGTACTTC. It specifies CASSSGQGQETQYF. Looking up the rest from reference TRBV7-8 and TRBJ2-5 gives the full variable domain: GAGVSQSPRYKVAKRGQDVALRCDPISGHVSLFWYQQALGQGPEFLTYFQNEAQLDKSGLPSDRFFAERPEGSVSTLKIQRTQQEDSAVYLCASSSGQGQETQYFGPGTRLLVL.

Of note for this clonotype: This could be a read error, since a much larger clone is one nucleotide away. V and J are TRBV7-6 and TRBJ1-1; D perhaps matches TRBD1 (5 bases). The CDR3 extends over 13 amino acids. The germline gives CDR1 SGHVS, CDR2 FNYEAQ. Between the trimmed V and J ends, which lost 5 bases and 4 bases, there was a span of 11 bases. The CDR3 region has the DNA TGTGCCAGCAGCAAAGGGACTACCACTGAAGCTTTCTTT. Its translation is CASSKGTTTEAFF.

The DNA for the CDR3 is TGTGCCAGCAGCGTTAGGGCAGGGGTCCGTCCGATTGAGCAGTTCTTC. Its protein is CASSVRAGVRPIEQFF. This chain joins TRBV9 and TRBJ2-1; D may be TRBD1 (6 bases). From germline, CDR1 is SGDLS and CDR2 YYNGEE. The CDR3 runs to 16 residues. V shed 2 bases and J shed 9 bases, with 21 bases lying between them.

In this sample, this clonotype turned up many times. The chain employs TRBV12-3 or TRBV12-4 and TRBJ1-2; D perhaps matches TRBD1 (6 bases). This CDR3 region has 13 residues. V was cut by 6 bases and J by 7 bases, with 15 bases left in between. The CDR3 here is CASSQNRVFGYTF. DNA for the CDR3: TGTGCCAGCAGCCAAAACAGGGTTTTTGGCTACACCTTC.

A remark on this clonotype: This may stem from a read error, because a much larger clone lies one nucleotide away. V is TRBV24-1 and J is TRBJ2-7; 7 bases line up with TRBD2. Germline lookup yields CDR1 KGHDR and CDR2 SFDVKD. This CDR3 spans 14 amino acids. CDR3 in DNA: TGTACCACGTCCACCGGGGGGACTGAGTACGAGCAGTACTTC. Its translation is CTTSTGGTEYEQYF.

This chain connects TRBV6-1 to TRBJ1-5, with no clear D. Trimming pared 1 base from V and 4 bases from J, leaving 8 bases between. The CDR3 runs to 14 residues. Germline V gene lookup returns CDR1 MNHNS and CDR2 SASEGT. The CDR3 reads CASSEGQENQPQHF. Here the CDR3 DNA reads TGTGCCAGCAGTGAAGGGCAGGAAAATCAGCCCCAGCATTTT.

This clonotype was detected ten times or more. This chain links TRBV10-3 with TRBJ2-7; 10 nucleotides line up with TRBD1. CDR1 ENHRY and CDR2 SYGVKD come from the germline V gene. This CDR3 is built from 12 residues. Germline trimming cut 8 bases from V and 4 bases from J; bases unmatched to any gene: 2. The CDR3 DNA follows: TGTGCCATCGAGGACAGGGGGTACGAGCAGTACTTC. Protein: CAIEDRGYEQYF.

J is TRBJ1-2 and V is TRBV2; the match to TRBD1 covers 7 bases. Germline lookup yields CDR1 SNHLY and CDR2 FYNNEI. Trimming at V came to 7 bases and at J to 4 bases, leaving 6 bases not matched to a gene. The CDR3 is 13 amino acids. The CDR3 coding sequence is TGTGCCAGCATGGGACAGATATTCTATGGCTACACCTTC. Translating gives CASMGQIFYGYTF.

This clonotype has a count of ten or more. This chain connects TRBV20-1 to TRBJ1-1; 10 bases are shared with TRBD1. This CDR3 spans 15 amino acids. In germline, CDR1 is DFQATT, CDR2 SNEGSKA (reference sequence). V gave up 6 bases and J gave up 1 base; unmatched junction bases: 8. The CDR3 spells CSAEDRGRGNTEAFF. The DNA of the CDR3 is TGCAGTGCCGAAGACAGGGGGCGAGGGAACACTGAAGCTTTCTTT.

This clonotype showed up many times. The V call is TRBV11-2, the J call TRBJ2-5; D gene uncertain. This CDR3 has 13 residues. CDR1 SGHAT and CDR2 FQNNGV come from the germline V gene. With 5 bases removed from V and 5 bases from J, the gap between germline ends came to 12 bases. The CDR3 coding sequence is TGTGCCAGCAGCCTCTTAGATGCGGAGACCCAGTACTTC. Its protein is CASSLLDAETQYF.

The chain combines TRBV7-2 with TRBJ2-1; TRBD1 is a possible D gene (5 bases). Trimming took off 5 bases at V and 0 bases at J, with 11 bases between the two ends. The CDR3 runs 15 residues. Germline V CDR1 and CDR2: SGHTA, FQGNSA. CDR3: CASSRQLGSYNEQFF. The CDR3 DNA reads TGTGCCAGCAGCCGACAGTTAGGCTCCTACAATGAGCAGTTCTTC.

This clonotype was found a few times. The chain links TRBV25-1 to TRBJ1-1; a weak D match, TRBD1 (5 bases). The CDR3 extends over 14 amino acids. Looked up from germline, CDR1 is MGHDK and CDR2 is SYGVNS. Between the trimmed V and J ends, which lost 1 base and 4 bases, there was a span of 10 bases. CDR3 residues: CASSESLGPTEAFF. As DNA, the CDR3 is TGTGCCAGCAGTGAATCGTTGGGGCCCACTGAAGCTTTCTTT.